Listed below are T cell receptor beta chains from one sample, sequenced in a study of T cell changes during pregnancy in multiple sclerosis. The method was immunoSEQ multiplex PCR; TCRdb's version includes in-frame clones alone and lacks a portion of them. In the table there are 18,000 or so clones, more than 75% of which are singletons. Sequences were derived from CD4+ T cells from peripheral blood mononuclear cells, sampled in the first trimester of pregnancy. All receptors come from a female donor in good health, enrolled as a control in a pregnancy study. CDR3s leave out the opening cysteine and the closing phenylalanine or tryptophan. Where a row states a size, it is once, few, many or the class of an expanded clone; other rows omit it.

>.|TRBJ1-5|TRBV25-1
ASGETGFGQPQH
>.|TRBJ1-2|TRBV15
ATSRGLGGTHGYT
>.|TRBJ2-1|TRBV19
ASSTAPGQGVIYEQF
>.|TRBJ2-7|TRBV9
ASSVDGGSSYEQY
>.|TRBJ2-7|TRBV15
AVAAGAEQY
>few|TRBJ1-1|TRBV9
ASSVAWGDTEAF
>.|TRBJ1-2|TRBV7-2
ASSLGGLRGYT
>.|TRBJ1-1|TRBV2
ASSEVFAGQADRR
>.|TRBJ2-1|TRBV19
ASTTSPRVAGTHEQF
>.|TRBJ2-7|TRBV11-2
ASSLDRVYYEQY
>.|TRBJ2-1|TRBV4-1
ASSQGTGVLFSEQF
>.|TRBJ1-2|TRBV7-9
ASSLRGTGTDGYT
>once|TRBJ2-7|TRBV30
AWRDSYEQY
>.|TRBJ2-1|TRBV9
ASSPPGTSGYNEQF
>.|TRBJ2-7|TRBV6-1
ASSWGQSSYEQY
>.|TRBJ2-3|TRBV27
ATQASGIDTQY
>.|TRBJ1-5|TRBV5-6
ASSFGTTNQPQH
>.|TRBJ2-7|TRBV6-5
ASSNPTGGEQY
>.|TRBJ2-6|TRBV4-2
ASSQETGAGANVLT
>.|TRBJ2-3|TRBV6-7
ASSDRTSGRDSEHTQY
>.|TRBJ1-4|TRBV5-6
ASSRTGQGVLEKLF
>.|TRBJ2-3|TRBV7-8
ASSLGLGLAGGSTDTQY
>.|TRBJ2-1|TRBV19
ASSTSSSYNEQF
>.|TRBJ2-7|TRBV5-1
ASSANSYEQY
>.|TRBJ1-2|TRBV6-5
ASSYGSASGYT
>.|TRBJ2-3|TRBV4-3
ASSQDIAGGLLADTQY
>.|TRBJ2-1|TRBV6-5
ASSYIRGHNEQF
>.|TRBJ2-1|TRBV7-2
ASSLGPGSYNEQF
>.|TRBJ2-4|TRBV7-8
ASSPVRALAKNIQY
>.|TRBJ2-1|TRBV14
ASSPLGLVGDNEQF
>.|TRBJ2-1|TRBV5-6
ASSSAGAPGNEQF
>.|TRBJ1-3|TRBV19
ASSLTGSGNTIY
>.|TRBJ2-5|TRBV19
ASSMLLAGLGETQY
>.|TRBJ1-1|TRBV30
AWSDRGEAF
>medium-sized|TRBJ1-2|TRBV19
ASSIDRQAHYGYT
>once|TRBJ2-2|TRBV30
AWTQTSGGELF
>.|.|TRBV4-3
ASSQDKGASYEQY